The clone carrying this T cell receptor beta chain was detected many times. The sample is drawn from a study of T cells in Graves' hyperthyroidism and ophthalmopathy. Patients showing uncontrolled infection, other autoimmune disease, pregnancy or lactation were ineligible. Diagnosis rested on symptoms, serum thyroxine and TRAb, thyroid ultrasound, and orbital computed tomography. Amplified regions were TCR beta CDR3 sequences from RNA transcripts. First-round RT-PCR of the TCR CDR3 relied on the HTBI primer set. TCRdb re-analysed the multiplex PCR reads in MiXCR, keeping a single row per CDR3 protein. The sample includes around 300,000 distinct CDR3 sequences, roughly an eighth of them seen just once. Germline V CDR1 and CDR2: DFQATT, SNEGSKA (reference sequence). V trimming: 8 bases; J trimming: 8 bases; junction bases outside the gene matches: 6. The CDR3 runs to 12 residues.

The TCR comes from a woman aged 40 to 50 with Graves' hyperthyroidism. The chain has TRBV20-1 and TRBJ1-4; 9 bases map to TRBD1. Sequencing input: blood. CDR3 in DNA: TGCAGTTTCCGGGACAGGGACGAAAAACTGTTTTTT. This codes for CSFRDRDEKLFF.